This T cell receptor (beta chain) comes out of a study of T-cell reconstitution after alpha-beta-depleted transplantation in children. The study, taken as a whole, reports: Reportedly, alpha-beta T cells present about two months post-transplant originated from several hundred expanded clones of graft origin. A year post-transplant, T-cell counts and diversity derived mostly from newly produced T cells.

The table lists this clonotype with many counts. Its target is unknown. Unique molecular identifiers were used in preparing the TCRbeta library. TCRdb analysed the PCR reads with MiXCR anew, one entry per CDR3 protein. The sample consists of around 270,000 distinct CDR3 sequences, almost 8% of them appearing once. The sequence came from a female patient between 2 and 10 years old who had a stem cell transplant for Fanconi anemia, so the T cells may come from the graft donor. The sequences come from peripheral blood, collected 360 days after TCRalphabeta/CD19-depleted stem cell transplant.

CDR3 sequence reads: CSALGLAGGNYNEQFF. CDR3 DNA sequence: TGCAGTGCTCTAGGACTAGCGGGGGGCAATTACAATGAGCAGTTCTTC. The chain has TRBV20-1 and TRBJ2-1, with TRBD2 matching 14 bases. Germline CDR1 and CDR2: DFQATT and SNEGSKA (reference sequence). The CDR3 contains 16 residues. J gave up 4 bases and V 5 bases, and 7 bases lay outside the gene matches.